Below are 5 T cell receptor beta chains sequenced from a single sample in a study of cytomegalovirus exposure and HLA in healthy donors. In the PCR, 60 Vbeta and 13 Jbeta primers were used. The assay was immunoSEQ multiplex PCR, and TCRdb's table has in-frame clones only and misses some. The sample yields 110,000 to 150,000 clones, 70% to 85% seen once. Sequenced material: PBMCs. The origin of the receptors is a man in his forties or fifties in good health and CMV-seropositive.

This clone was counted a few times. The genes are TRBV6-5 and TRBJ1-1; D possibly corresponds to TRBD1 (5 bases). V was cut by 5 bases and J by 6 bases, with 10 bases left in between. The CDR3 spans 12 residues. The germline gives CDR1 MNHEY, CDR2 SVGAGI. The CDR3 is CASSRGLAEAFF. The CDR3 bases are TGTGCCAGCAGTCGGGGGTTGGCTGAAGCTTTCTTT.

V and J are TRBV2 and TRBJ1-2; D possibly corresponds to TRBD1 (6 bases). CDR3 length equals 12 residues. The germline CDR1 and CDR2 sequences are SNHLY and FYNNEI. V was trimmed by 2 bases and J by 12 bases, leaving 13 bases between them. The CDR3 protein is CASSEQGRVNTF. The CDR3 region has the DNA TGTGCCAGCAGTGAACAGGGGCGAGTTAACACCTTC. Together with reference TRBV2 and TRBJ1-2, the CDR3 gives the full variable domain: EPEVTQTPSHQVTQMGQEVILRCVPISNHLYFYWYRQILGQKVEFLVSFYNNEISEKSEIFDDQFSVERPDGSNFTLKIRSTKLEDSAMYFCASSEQGRVNTFGSGTRLTVV.

The V and J genes are TRBV7-9 and TRBJ1-1; 7 bases map to TRBD1. Trimming cost V 1 base and J 7 bases; bases outside gene matches: 3. Germline CDR1 is SEHNR and CDR2 is FQNEAQ (reference sequence). This CDR3 comprises 13 residues. CDR3 region: CASSLGQGLEAFF. The CDR3 nucleotides are TGTGCCAGCAGCTTAGGACAGGGTCTTGAAGCTTTCTTT. Based on the CDR3 plus reference TRBV7-9 and TRBJ1-1, the full variable domain is DTGVSQNPRHKITKRGQNVTFRCDPISEHNRLYWYRQTLGQGPEFLTYFQNEAQLEKSRLLSDRFSAERPKGSFSTLEIQRTEQGDSAMYLCASSLGQGLEAFFGQGTRLTVV.

This clone came up a few times. J is TRBJ1-1 and V is TRBV9; 8 bases match TRBD1. V lost 3 bases, J lost 5 bases, and 6 bases stayed unmatched. Germline CDR1 reads SGDLS; CDR2 reads YYNGEE. The CDR3 is made up of 14 amino acids. The CDR3 loop is CASSEAGGGTEAFF. In nucleotides, the CDR3 is TGTGCCAGCAGCGAGGCAGGGGGCGGAACTGAAGCTTTCTTT. Variable domain in full (rest from reference TRBV9 and TRBJ1-1): DSGVTQTPKHLITATGQRVTLRCSPRSGDLSVYWYQQSLDQGLQFLIQYYNGEERAKGNILERFSAQQFPDLHSELNLSSLELGDSALYFCASSEAGGGTEAFFGQGTRLTVV.

V usage is TRBV19 and J usage is TRBJ2-2; D is uncertain. V gave up 5 bases and J gave up 3 bases, with 10 bases separating them. The CDR3 loop spans 14 amino acids. Germline-derived CDR1 and CDR2 are LNHDA and SQIVND (reference sequence). The CDR3: CASSPSHYTGELFF. As DNA, the CDR3 is TGTGCCAGTAGTCCATCCCACTACACCGGGGAGCTGTTTTTT.